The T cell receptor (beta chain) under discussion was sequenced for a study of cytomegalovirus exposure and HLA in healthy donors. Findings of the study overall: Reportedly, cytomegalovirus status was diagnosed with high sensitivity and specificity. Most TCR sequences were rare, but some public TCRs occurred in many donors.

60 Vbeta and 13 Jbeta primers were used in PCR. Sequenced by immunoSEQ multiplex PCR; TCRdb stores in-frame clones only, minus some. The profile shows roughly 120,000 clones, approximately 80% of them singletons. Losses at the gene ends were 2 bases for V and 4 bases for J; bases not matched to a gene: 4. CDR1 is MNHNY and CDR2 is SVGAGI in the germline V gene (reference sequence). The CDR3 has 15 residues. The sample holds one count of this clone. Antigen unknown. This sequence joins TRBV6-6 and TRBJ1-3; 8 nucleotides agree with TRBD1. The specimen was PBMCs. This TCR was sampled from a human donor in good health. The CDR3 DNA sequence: TGTGCCAGCAGTTACACAGGGGGTTTCGGAAACACCATATATTTT. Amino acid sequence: CASSYTGGFGNTIYF.